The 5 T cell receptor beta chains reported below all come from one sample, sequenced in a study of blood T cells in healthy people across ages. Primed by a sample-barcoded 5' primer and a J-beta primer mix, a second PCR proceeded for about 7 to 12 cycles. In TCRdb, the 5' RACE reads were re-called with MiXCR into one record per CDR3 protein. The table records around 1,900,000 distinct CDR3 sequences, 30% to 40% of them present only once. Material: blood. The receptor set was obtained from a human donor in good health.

The CDR3 DNA sequence: TGTGCCAGCAGTTGGCGGCAGACCTACGAGCGGGACGAGCAGTACTTC. This translates into CASSWRQTYERDEQYF. The chain couples TRBV6-2 or TRBV6-3 to TRBJ2-7, with D possibly matching TRBD2 (6 bases). V was clipped by 4 bases and J by 5 bases, with 21 bases between them. The CDR3 is 16 amino acids. The V gene's germline CDR1 is MNHEY and CDR2 SVGEGT.

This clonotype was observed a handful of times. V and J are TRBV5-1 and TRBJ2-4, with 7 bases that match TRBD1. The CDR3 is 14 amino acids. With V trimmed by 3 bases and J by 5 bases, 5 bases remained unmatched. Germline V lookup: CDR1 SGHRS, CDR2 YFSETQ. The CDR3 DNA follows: TGCGCCAGCAGCTCCCGGGACAGACAAAACATTCAGTACTTC. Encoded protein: CASSSRDRQNIQYF.

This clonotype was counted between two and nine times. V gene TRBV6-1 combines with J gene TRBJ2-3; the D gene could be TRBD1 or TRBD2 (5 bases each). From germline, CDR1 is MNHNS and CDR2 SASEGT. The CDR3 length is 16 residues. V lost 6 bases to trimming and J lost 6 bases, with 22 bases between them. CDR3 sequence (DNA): TGTGCCAGCAGCCAAAGGGACCGAACGACGGACGATACGCAGTATTTT. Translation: CASSQRDRTTDDTQYF.

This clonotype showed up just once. CDR3 protein: CASSTRGRTGYTF. CDR3 nucleotides: TGTGCCAGCAGTACCAGGGGGCGCACAGGCTACACCTTC. The V and J genes are TRBV7-2 and TRBJ1-2; 8 positions match TRBD1. Germline CDR1 is SGHTA and CDR2 is FQGNSA. Trimming removed 6 bases from V and 8 bases from J; junction bases left unmatched: 8. This CDR3 comprises 13 residues.

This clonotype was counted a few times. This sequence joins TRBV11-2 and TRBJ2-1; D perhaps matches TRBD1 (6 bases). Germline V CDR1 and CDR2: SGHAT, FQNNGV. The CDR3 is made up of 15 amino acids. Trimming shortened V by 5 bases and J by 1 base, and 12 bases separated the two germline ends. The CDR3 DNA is TGTGCCAGCAGCATTGACACAGGGTCCTACAATGAGCAGTTCTTC. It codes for CASSIDTGSYNEQFF.